This T cell receptor beta chain is drawn from a study of T cells in localized non-small cell lung cancer. Study results and limitations: Exceeding tumor, uninvolved adjacent lung had the highest T cell clonality. Appearances in adjacent lung were noted for a median 57 of the top 100 tumor clones. Sequencing was limited to one tumor region, leaving the possibility of heterogeneity open.

Trimming took off 2 bases at V and 1 base at J, with 8 bases between the two ends. The CDR3 sequence is 14 residues long. Germline lookup yields CDR1 SEHNR and CDR2 FQNEAQ (reference sequence). The protocol was immunoSEQ multiplex PCR, while the TCRdb copy is restricted to in-frame clones and leaves out a portion. The data hold almost 35,000 clones, with roughly 93% observed a single time. To note about this clone: Its specificity is not known.

This TCR was recovered from a female donor older than 55 with stage I lung adenocarcinoma. The chain employs TRBV7-9 and TRBJ2-5, with D uncertain. Sequenced here: peripheral blood, sampled before any cancer treatment. The CDR3 protein is CASSLLRVQETQYF. The CDR3 DNA reads TGTGCCAGCAGCTTATTAAGGGTCCAAGAGACCCAGTACTTC.